This is a list of T cell receptor beta chains from one sample in a study of PD-1 blockade in classical Hodgkin lymphoma. Clones were sequenced by immunoSEQ multiplex PCR, and TCRdb holds only the in-frame ones, with some missing. This repertoire shows 15,000 to 20,000 clones, around 80% found once; its top ten account for around 4.6%. This sample comprised peripheral blood mononuclear cells (PBMCs), obtained at baseline. The source is a human donor with classical Hodgkin lymphoma. CDR3s include the opening cysteine and the closing phenylalanine or tryptophan. D genes are given only for firm matches. Some rows have no size entry. The others give once, few or many, or a class for an expanded clone.

d_call,j_call,clone_size,v_call,cdr3_aa,cdr3_nt
-,TRBJ1-2,few,TRBV30,CAWSRRTAASYGYTF,TGTGCCTGGAGTCGGAGGACAGCCGCTTCCTATGGCTACACCTTC
-,TRBJ1-4,-,TRBV10-2,CASSGATGRSEKLFF,TGCGCCAGCAGTGGGGCGACGGGACGATCCGAAAAACTGTTTTTT
-,TRBJ2-7,medium-sized,TRBV19,CASSLQGRSYEQYF,TGTGCCAGTAGCCTCCAGGGGCGATCCTACGAGCAGTACTTC
TRBD1,TRBJ1-2,-,TRBV19,CASSTGGLLRGNYGYTF,TGTGCCAGTTCAACAGGGGGCCTATTGAGGGGAAACTATGGCTACACCTTC
-,TRBJ2-1,few,TRBV15,CATSHHNEQFF,TGTGCCACCAGCCACCACAATGAGCAGTTCTTC
-,TRBJ2-1,-,TRBV6-5,CASRLTGIAYNEQFF,TGTGCCAGCAGGTTAACAGGGATCGCCTACAATGAGCAGTTCTTC
-,TRBJ1-2,few,TRBV25-1,CASSPGWGYGYTF,TGTGCCAGCAGTCCAGGGTGGGGCTATGGCTACACCTTC
-,TRBJ2-6,-,TRBV5-6,CASSLYLGSGANVLTF,TGTGCCAGCAGCTTGTATTTGGGGTCTGGGGCCAACGTCCTGACTTTC
-,TRBJ1-4,-,TRBV5-1,CASSFGGATNEKLFF,TGCGCCAGCAGCTTCGGGGGGGCAACTAATGAAAAACTGTTTTTT
-,TRBJ1-1,-,TRBV29-1,CSVSVQLNTEAFF,TGCAGCGTTTCGGTACAGCTAAACACTGAAGCTTTCTTT
TRBD1,TRBJ1-2,-,TRBV2,CASRDRPSVYGYTF,TGTGCCAGCAGGGACAGGCCGAGCGTCTATGGCTACACCTTC
-,TRBJ1-2,-,TRBV7-9,CASSLGEDYGYTF,TGTGCCAGCAGCTTAGGGGAGGACTATGGCTACACCTTC
-,TRBJ2-7,-,TRBV7-2,CASSLDRTYNRATYEQYF,TGTGCCAGCAGCTTAGACCGGACCTACAACAGGGCCACCTACGAGCAGTACTTC
-,TRBJ2-3,-,TRBV10-1,CASSDAGAADTQYF,TGCGCCAGCAGTGACGCGGGGGCTGCAGATACGCAGTATTTT
-,TRBJ2-7,once,TRBV2,CAGYREYEQYF,TGTGCCGGATACAGGGAGTACGAGCAGTACTTC
TRBD1,TRBJ2-6,few,TRBV11-2,CASSPGPGQGVGGVLTF,TGTGCCAGCAGCCCCGGGCCCGGACAGGGGGTGGGGGGCGTCCTGACTTTC
-,TRBJ1-2,-,TRBV18,CASSPYTGTPERGYTF,TGTGCCAGCTCACCCTATACCGGGACGCCCGAGAGAGGCTACACCTTC
-,TRBJ2-7,few,TRBV7-9,CAGQGGDEQYF,TGTGCCGGACAAGGGGGGGACGAGCAGTACTTC
-,TRBJ2-7,-,TRBV2,CASTRQERNSYEQYF,TGTGCCAGCACTCGGCAGGAGCGGAACTCCTACGAGCAGTACTTC
TRBD1,TRBJ1-2,-,TRBV6-5,CASSYPMGTGGGYTF,TGTGCCAGCAGTTACCCCATGGGGACAGGGGGTGGCTACACCTTC
-,TRBJ2-5,-,TRBV2,CASSEVLEAQYF,TGTGCCAGCAGTGAAGTGCTAGAGGCCCAGTACTTC
-,TRBJ2-7,-,TRBV5-4,CASSQEGPEGYEQYF,TGCGCCAGCAGCCAAGAAGGGCCGGAAGGCTACGAGCAGTACTTC
-,TRBJ2-1,-,TRBV27,CASILGSGHNEQFF,TGTGCCAGCATCTTGGGGTCGGGGCACAATGAGCAGTTCTTC
-,TRBJ2-7,-,TRBV27,CASSLLAGRYEQYF,TGTGCCAGCAGTTTACTTGCAGGCCGCTACGAGCAGTACTTC
TRBD1,TRBJ1-5,-,TRBV30,CAWSRDRNQPQHF,TGTGCCTGGAGCCGGGACAGGAATCAGCCCCAGCATTTT
-,TRBJ2-3,few,TRBV7-9,CASSLIYGGPERADTQYF,TGTGCCAGCAGCTTAATTTACGGCGGCCCCGAGAGGGCAGATACGCAGTATTTT
TRBD2,TRBJ2-3,-,TRBV19,CASSPALGTRETDAQYF,TGTGCCAGTAGTCCGGCCCTCGGGACTAGAGAAACAGATGCGCAGTATTTT
-,TRBJ1-1,-,TRBV2,CASSLNGGNTEAFF,TGTGCCAGCAGCCTGAACGGAGGGAACACTGAAGCTTTCTTT
-,TRBJ2-5,-,TRBV6-6,CASSSGTPETQYF,TGTGCCAGCAGTTCGGGAACCCCGGAGACCCAGTACTTC
-,TRBJ2-1,-,TRBV27,CATGPGRPSYNEQFF,TGTGCCACCGGCCCGGGTAGACCCTCCTACAATGAGCAGTTCTTC
TRBD1,TRBJ1-4,-,TRBV9,CASSPRTGGSEKLFF,TGTGCCAGCAGCCCCCGGACAGGGGGAAGTGAAAAACTGTTTTTT
TRBD1,TRBJ2-7,few,TRBV7-8,CASRLGTGESYEQYF,TGTGCCAGCAGACTAGGGACAGGCGAGTCCTACGAGCAGTACTTC
-,TRBJ2-7,-,TRBV21-1,CASSKVLRGARTSGIYEQYF,TGTGCCAGCAGCAAAGTTCTTAGGGGCGCCCGGACTAGCGGCATCTACGAGCAGTACTTC
TRBD2,TRBJ2-1,once,TRBV5-1,CASSRSGESSYNEQFF,TGCGCCAGCAGCCGCAGCGGGGAAAGCTCCTACAATGAGCAGTTCTTC
-,TRBJ2-7,-,TRBV10-3,CAISGRDRSYEQYF,TGTGCCATCAGTGGGAGGGACAGATCCTACGAGCAGTACTTC
-,TRBJ2-2,-,TRBV11-3,CASSLGAFRGRTGELFF,TGTGCCAGCAGCTTAGGGGCATTCAGGGGCCGCACCGGGGAGCTGTTTTTT
-,TRBJ1-5,-,TRBV18,CASSPLNPGLGVQPQHF,TGTGCCAGCTCACCATTAAATCCGGGACTAGGGGTGCAGCCCCAGCATTTT
-,TRBJ2-1,-,TRBV27,CASSLWRPGYNEQFF,TGTGCCAGCAGTTTATGGAGGCCTGGGTACAATGAGCAGTTCTTC
-,TRBJ2-3,-,TRBV21-1,CASSLFPGKRTDTQYF,TGTGCCAGCAGCTTATTCCCAGGGAAGAGGACAGATACGCAGTATTTT
-,TRBJ2-1,-,TRBV21-1,CASSKTPGSGGPSSRSSYNEQFF,TGTGCCAGCAGCAAAACCCCAGGGAGCGGCGGCCCAAGCAGTAGGAGCTCCTACAATGAGCAGTTCTTC
-,TRBJ2-5,-,TRBV7-3,CASSLSPGETQYF,TGTGCCAGCAGCTTAAGCCCGGGCGAGACCCAGTACTTC
-,TRBJ2-5,-,TRBV4-1,CASSQGTGSIGETQYF,TGCGCCAGCAGCCAAGGGACGGGTTCCATCGGCGAGACCCAGTACTTC
-,TRBJ1-5,-,TRBV28,CASTTTAYQPQHF,TGTGCCAGCACCACGACAGCCTATCAGCCCCAGCATTTT
TRBD2,TRBJ2-2,-,TRBV25-1,CASSRPKREEPGELFF,TGTGCCAGCAGTCGGCCGAAGCGGGAGGAACCCGGGGAGCTGTTTTTT
-,TRBJ2-3,once,TRBV10-2,CASRKFDPDTQYF,TGCGCCAGCAGGAAGTTTGACCCAGATACGCAGTATTTT
-,TRBJ1-2,-,TRBV5-5,CASSLSGEEVRGYTF,TGTGCCAGCAGCTTGTCGGGGGAGGAGGTGCGAGGCTACACCTTC
TRBD1,TRBJ1-5,-,TRBV7-8,CASSLGQGANQPQHF,TGTGCCAGCAGCTTAGGGCAGGGGGCCAATCAGCCCCAGCATTTT
-,TRBJ1-5,-,TRBV10-2,CASSDAPSNQPQHF,TGCGCCAGCAGTGACGCCCCGAGCAATCAGCCCCAGCATTTT
-,TRBJ2-7,-,TRBV5-5,CASSLEAYPSYEQYF,TGTGCCAGCAGCTTGGAGGCGTATCCTTCCTACGAGCAGTACTTC
-,TRBJ1-5,-,TRBV18,CASSPPGGGVRNQPQHF,TGTGCCAGCTCACCACCGGGGGGAGGGGTACGGAATCAGCCCCAGCATTTT
-,TRBJ1-2,-,TRBV18,CASSPFDTPNYGYTF,TGTGCCAGCTCACCGTTCGACACCCCTAACTATGGCTACACCTTC
TRBD2,TRBJ2-1,-,TRBV4-2,CASESGAEYNEQFF,TGTGCCAGCGAAAGCGGGGCGGAATACAATGAGCAGTTCTTC